Listed below are T cell receptor beta chains from one sample, sequenced in a study of blood T cell repertoires in COVID-19. The assay was immunoSEQ multiplex PCR, and TCRdb's table has in-frame clones only and misses some. The sample contains over 120,000 clones, 89% of which appear only once. Source material: peripheral blood. The receptors were sampled from a human donor in a cohort sampled during active COVID-19. Each CDR3 is given with its conserved first and last residue. The D gene is left open where the match is weak.

d_gene	v_gene	j_gene	CDR3aa	CDR3nt
.	TRBV11-2	TRBJ2-1	CASSLALTSVNEQFF	TGTGCCAGCAGCTTAGCCCTTACTAGTGTGAATGAGCAGTTCTTC
.	TRBV6-5	TRBJ1-2	CASRRDANYGYTF	TGTGCCAGCAGGCGTGATGCTAACTATGGCTACACCTTC
.	TRBV3-1/TRBV3-2	TRBJ1-5	CASSQGGGNQPQHF	TGTGCCAGCAGCCAAGGGGGGGGCAATCAGCCCCAGCATTTT
TRBD2	TRBV9	TRBJ2-3	CASSTTLAGGPDTQYF	TGTGCCAGCAGCACCACGCTAGCGGGGGGGCCAGATACGCAGTATTTT
TRBD2	TRBV4-2	TRBJ2-3	CASSQASGGIDTQYF	TGTGCCAGCAGCCAAGCTAGCGGGGGGATCGATACGCAGTATTTT
.	TRBV5-5	TRBJ2-7	CASSLTNSYEQYF	TGTGCCAGCAGCTTGACAAACTCCTACGAGCAGTACTTC
TRBD1	TRBV7-3	TRBJ1-1	CASSRTGGISGNTEAFF	TGTGCCAGCAGCCGGACAGGGGGCATTTCAGGGAACACTGAAGCTTTCTTT
.	TRBV5-1	TRBJ1-1	CASSLAGTPEAFF	TGCGCCAGCAGCTTGGCAGGGACACCTGAAGCTTTCTTT
TRBD1	TRBV25-1	TRBJ1-1	CASSTKQGWGTEAFF	TGTGCCAGCAGTACAAAACAGGGGTGGGGCACTGAAGCTTTCTTT
TRBD2	TRBV20-1	TRBJ2-1	CSASQLAGGTSSYNEQFF	TGCAGTGCTAGTCAACTAGCGGGGGGTACAAGCTCCTACAATGAGCAGTTCTTC
TRBD1	TRBV2	TRBJ2-2	CASIWDRGRRSNTGELFF	TGTGCCAGCATTTGGGACAGGGGGCGCAGGTCGAACACCGGGGAGCTGTTTTTT
TRBD1	TRBV3-1/TRBV3-2	TRBJ1-6	CASSQGQGGNSPLHF	TGTGCCAGCAGCCAAGGCCAGGGGGGTAATTCACCCCTCCACTTT
TRBD2	TRBV29-1	TRBJ2-3	CSVVTSGDTQYF	TGCAGCGTTGTCACTAGCGGCGATACGCAGTATTTT
TRBD1	TRBV2	TRBJ2-3	CASRTGGTDTQYF	TGTGCCAGCAGGACAGGGGGCACAGATACGCAGTATTTT
TRBD1	TRBV10-3	TRBJ1-2	CAISPDRDYGYTF	TGTGCCATCAGTCCCGACAGGGACTATGGCTACACCTTC
.	TRBV20-1	TRBJ1-2	CSASLSGGTYGYTF	TGCAGTGCTAGTCTCTCCGGGGGTACCTATGGCTACACCTTC
.	TRBV3-1/TRBV3-2	TRBJ2-1	CASSPMGGSYNEQFF	TGTGCCAGCAGCCCTATGGGGGGCTCCTACAATGAGCAGTTCTTC
.	TRBV2	TRBJ2-1	CASSEFGFNYNEQFF	TGTGCCAGCAGTGAATTCGGGTTCAACTACAATGAGCAGTTCTTC
TRBD1	TRBV7-6	TRBJ2-7	CASSLGTGGPYEQYF	TGTGCCAGCAGCTTAGGGACAGGGGGGCCTTACGAGCAGTACTTC
.	TRBV2	TRBJ1-2	CASSGGLAYYGYTF	TGTGCCAGCAGTGGAGGATTGGCTTACTATGGCTACACCTTC
.	TRBV7-2	TRBJ2-7	CASTQPRGREQYF	TGTGCCAGCACCCAACCCAGGGGTCGCGAGCAGTACTTC
.	TRBV4-2	TRBJ2-1	CASSVTRQTGGEQFF	TGTGCCAGCAGCGTCACACGGCAGACTGGGGGGGAGCAGTTCTTC
TRBD1	TRBV7-2	TRBJ1-2	CASSPPGQGGGYTF	TGTGCCAGCAGCCCGCCGGGACAGGGGGGTGGCTACACCTTC
.	TRBV11-2	TRBJ1-2	CASSLGRSQGRGGYTF	TGTGCCAGCAGCTTAGGGAGGTCACAGGGACGGGGTGGCTACACCTTC
TRBD1	TRBV5-4	TRBJ2-7	CASSSRDRVIYEQYF	TGTGCCAGCAGCTCACGGGACAGGGTCATCTACGAGCAGTACTTC
.	TRBV10-1	TRBJ2-2	CASSLELTGELFF	TGCGCCAGCAGTCTCGAACTGACCGGGGAGCTGTTTTTT
.	TRBV13	TRBJ1-1	CASSFSLTLEAFF	TGTGCCAGCAGCTTCTCCCTGACACTTGAAGCTTTCTTT
.	TRBV7-2	TRBJ1-5	CASSHSNQPQHF	TGTGCCAGCAGTCATAGCAATCAGCCCCAGCATTTT
.	TRBV5-1	TRBJ2-1	CASSLADSYNEQFF	TGCGCCAGCAGCTTGGCCGACAGTTACAATGAGCAGTTCTTC
TRBD2	TRBV4-1	TRBJ2-1	CASSQALTSGGLPYNEQFF	TGCGCCAGCAGCCAAGCTCTTACTAGCGGGGGGCTCCCCTACAATGAGCAGTTCTTC